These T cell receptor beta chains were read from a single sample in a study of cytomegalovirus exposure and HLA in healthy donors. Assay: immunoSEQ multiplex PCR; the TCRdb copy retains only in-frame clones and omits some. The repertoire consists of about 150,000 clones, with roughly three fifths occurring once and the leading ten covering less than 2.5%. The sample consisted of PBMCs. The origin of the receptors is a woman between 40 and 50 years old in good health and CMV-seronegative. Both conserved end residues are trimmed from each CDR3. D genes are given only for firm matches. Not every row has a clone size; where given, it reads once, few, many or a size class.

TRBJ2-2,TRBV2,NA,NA,ASSDIRASGELF
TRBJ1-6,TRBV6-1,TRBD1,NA,ASSWDRDNSPLH
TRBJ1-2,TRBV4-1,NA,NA,ASSQGGLSGYT
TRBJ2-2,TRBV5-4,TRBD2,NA,ASSPGGTYTGELF
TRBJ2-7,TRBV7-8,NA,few,ASTYSASYEQY
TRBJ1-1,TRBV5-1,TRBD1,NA,ASSLAVTGATEAF
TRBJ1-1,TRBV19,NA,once,ASSGRLNTEAF
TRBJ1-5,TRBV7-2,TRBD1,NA,ASSLNRGLGNQPQH
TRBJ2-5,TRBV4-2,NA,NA,ASSQEKGEKTQY
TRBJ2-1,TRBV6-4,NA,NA,ASSRLDGNEQF
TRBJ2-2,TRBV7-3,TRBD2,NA,ASSPLSGGASTGELF
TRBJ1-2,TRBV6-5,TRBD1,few,ASSTNSGQYGYT
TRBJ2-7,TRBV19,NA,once,ASSLLSSYEQY
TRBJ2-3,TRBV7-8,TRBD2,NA,ASSQKAGLTDTQY
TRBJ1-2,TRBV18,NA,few,ASSPDRNYGYT